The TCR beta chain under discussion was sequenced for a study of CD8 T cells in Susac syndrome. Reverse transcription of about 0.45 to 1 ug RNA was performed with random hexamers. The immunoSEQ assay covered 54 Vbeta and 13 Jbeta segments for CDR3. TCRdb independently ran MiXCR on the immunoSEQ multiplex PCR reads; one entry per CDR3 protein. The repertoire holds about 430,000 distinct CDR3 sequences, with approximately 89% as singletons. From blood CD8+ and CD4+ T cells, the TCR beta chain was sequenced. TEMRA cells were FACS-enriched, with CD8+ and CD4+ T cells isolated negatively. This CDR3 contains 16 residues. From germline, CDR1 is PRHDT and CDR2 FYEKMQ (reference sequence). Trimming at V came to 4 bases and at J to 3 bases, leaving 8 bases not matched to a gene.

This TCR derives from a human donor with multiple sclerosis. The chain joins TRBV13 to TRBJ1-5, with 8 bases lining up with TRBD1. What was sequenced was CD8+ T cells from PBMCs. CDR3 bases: TGTGCCAGCAGCTCCTCCAGGGGGCCTTTCAATCAGCCCCAGCATTTT. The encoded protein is CASSSSRGPFNQPQHF.